The clone carrying this TCR beta chain was seen a handful of times. Its antigen is as yet unknown. Sequence at one end of the junction differs from germline and may be a read error. The sample belongs to a study of blood T cells in healthy people across ages. Study outcomes and limitations: The diversity estimates, figures obtained from one million T cells, were considered underestimates. PBMCs left unsorted prevented a conclusive naive versus antigen-experienced comparison. Per-million-T-cell TCR beta diversity fell roughly linearly with age.

For the second PCR, which ran for roughly 6 to 12 cycles, a sample-barcoded 5' primer and a J-beta primer mix were used. MiXCR, applied by TCRdb to the 5' RACE reads, yields one record per CDR3 protein. The repertoire holds about 1.6 million distinct CDR3 sequences, 34% seen once, with 10% to 12% in the top ten. The receptor's source is a woman in her thirties in good health. The material sequenced was blood.

The CDR3 here is CASSELGGGSYNGQFF. The CDR3 DNA sequence: TGTGCCAGCAGTGAATTGGGCGGGGGGTCCTACAATGGGCAGTTCTTC. The chain joins TRBV6-1 to TRBJ2-1, with 8 bases aligning to TRBD2. The CDR3 spans 16 residues. Per germline, CDR1 MNHNS and CDR2 SASEGT.